These 8 T cell receptor beta chains were all obtained from the same sample, sequenced in a study of T cell responses to AZD1222 COVID-19 vaccine. Sequenced by immunoSEQ multiplex PCR; TCRdb stores in-frame clones only, minus some. The sample lists roughly 190,000 clones, about 92% occurring once. The starting material was peripheral blood, obtained on day 0 of AZD1222 vaccination. The receptors shown here come from an adult in good health.

This rearrangement joins TRBV12-5 to TRBJ2-2, with TRBD1 matching over 7 bases. Germline V gives CDR1 LGHNT, CDR2 FRNRAP. V dropped 6 bases and J dropped 2; count of bases not matched to a gene: 12. The CDR3 is 17 residues long. This CDR3 reads CASGRGIGTANTGELFF. The CDR3 DNA reads as TGTGCTAGTGGACGAGGGATAGGGACAGCCAACACCGGGGAGCTGTTTTTT.

CDR3 protein: CATSRDSSSAGAYYEQYF. CDR3 nucleotides: TGTGCCACCAGCAGAGATTCGAGTAGTGCGGGAGCCTACTACGAGCAGTACTTC. V usage is TRBV15 and J usage is TRBJ2-7; 7 nucleotides agree with TRBD2. There are 18 residues in the CDR3. The trim removed 0 bases at V and 3 bases at J, leaving 14 bases unmatched. Germline lookup yields CDR1 LNHNV and CDR2 YYDKDF (reference sequence).

The J gene is TRBJ2-2, the V gene TRBV5-1; weak D call: TRBD1 (7 bases). Trimming removed 4 bases at V and 5 bases at J, with 21 bases between. The CDR3 is 17 amino acids. Germline V gene lookup returns CDR1 SGHRS and CDR2 YFSETQ. For the CDR3, the DNA is TGCGCCAGCAGCCGCCAGGGGGGTGCGCGGAAAACCGGGGAGCTGTTTTTT. Its protein product is CASSRQGGARKTGELFF.

J is TRBJ2-7 and V is TRBV6-5; D gene unclear. Germline CDR1 is MNHEY and CDR2 is SVGAGI. The CDR3 is 11 amino acids. The V end was cut by 6 bases, the J end by 4 bases, with 7 bases between. The CDR3 sequence is CASRNGYEQYF. In DNA form, the CDR3 reads TGTGCCAGCAGGAACGGTTACGAGCAGTACTTC.

The chain employs TRBV7-9 and TRBJ1-1; no clear D gene. Germline-derived CDR1 and CDR2 are SEHNR and FQNEAQ (reference sequence). The ends were cut back, 5 bases at V and 2 bases at J, with 12 bases in the middle. The CDR3 is 14 amino acids. The CDR3 sequence: CASSPDVPNTEAFF. As DNA, the CDR3 is TGTGCCAGCAGCCCGGACGTACCAAACACTGAAGCTTTCTTT.

CDR3 nucleotide sequence: TGTGCCAGCAGCTCGGGCGGGCAGGGGCCATCATCCTACGAGCAGTACTTC. This translates into CASSSGGQGPSSYEQYF. This chain links TRBV7-7 with TRBJ2-7, with D possibly being TRBD1 (6 bases). V was shortened by 4 bases and J by 1 base, with 20 bases between the two germline ends. The germline CDR1 and CDR2 sequences are SSHAT and FNYEAQ (reference sequence). The CDR3 is made up of 17 amino acids.

The chain employs TRBV5-4 and TRBJ2-2; D is unresolved. The V end lost 5 bases, the J end lost 0 bases, and 11 bases lay between the germline ends. Germline CDR1 reads SGHNT; CDR2 reads YYREEE (reference sequence). The CDR3 sequence is 15 residues long. The CDR3 DNA sequence: TGTGCCAGCAGTTTAAGGACGGCGAACACCGGGGAGCTGTTTTTT. It is translated as CASSLRTANTGELFF.

The rearrangement joins TRBV13 to TRBJ1-3; D is ambiguous. This CDR3 comprises 16 residues. Trimming took 3 bases from V and 0 from J, leaving 12 bases between them. Germline CDR1 and CDR2: PRHDT and FYEKMQ (reference sequence). The CDR3, as DNA: TGTGCCAGCAGCTTCATAAAGAGGGACTCTGGAAACACCATATATTTT. Amino acids: CASSFIKRDSGNTIYF.